A single TCR beta chain is shown here with its context. Its antigen remains unknown. The sample is drawn from a study of T cell responses to AZD1222 COVID-19 vaccine. Whole-study context: Second doses that came at about 4 or about 12 weeks were put together. Study results and limitations: Clonal diversity may have been underestimated in mostly white British donors. Two AZD1222 doses significantly raised spike-specific TCR breadth and depth over controls. Nearly half of spike-specific TCRs reportedly target variant regions that are unmutated in the B.1.351 and B.1.1.7 variants.

Germline CDR1 reads MGHRA; CDR2 reads YSYEKL. V was clipped by 5 bases and J by 0 bases, with 14 bases between them. The CDR3 runs 16 residues. The data were produced by immunoSEQ multiplex PCR, yet TCRdb's version contains in-frame clones alone and is incomplete. The sample shows 140,000 or so clones, 70% to 90% of them seen only once. The chain combines TRBV4-1 with TRBJ2-1; weak D call: TRBD2 (5 bases). The input for sequencing was peripheral blood, taken on day 0 of AZD1222 vaccination. The TCR sequence derives from an adult in good health. Written as DNA, the CDR3 is TGCGCCAGCAGCTTCCGAGCGGCCCCCTCCTACAATGAGCAGTTCTTC. This gives the protein CASSFRAAPSYNEQFF.